Below, one T cell receptor beta chain is given with its context. Its antigen target is currently unknown. Base-call qualities are not available, and no considerably larger clone is one nucleotide away. Each collaborating institution followed its own protocols to collect whole blood in K2EDTA tubes. Collaborator samples were shipped for TCRbeta analysis as frozen whole blood, isolated PBMCs, or DNA extracted from either sample type. TCRbeta CDR3 regions were amplified from genomic DNA by means of the immunoSEQ Assay, a bias-controlled multiplex PCR. The authors' pipeline ran thus. The number of nucleated cells in each sample was estimated by amplification of reference gene primers within the assay. To quantify the absolute abundance of each unique TCRbeta CDR3 rearrangement, sequence reads were collapsed and filtered. For each sample, productive Simpson clonality was calculated by taking the square root of Simpson's diversity index across productive rearrangements. TCRdb's version of the immuneACCESS table is confined to in-frame rearrangements and falls short of the full clone set. An unresolved V gene accounts for under half of the shortfall where checked; the remainder is of unknown origin. The V and J calls and the clone size are those of that table, but D and trimming were determined from the DNA. For this sample there are under 500,000 clones; around 89% appear just once. The biggest ten clones account for 4.3% of the sample.

Trimming leaves V shorter by 3 bases and J shorter by 10 bases, with the junction holding 10 bases beyond the gene matches. Inclusive of the bounding cysteine and phenylalanine, the CDR3 is 14 residues long. Only the CDR3 DNA is retained, 42 bases long and in frame from the first base. The germline V gene (reference sequence) sets CDR1 to LNHDA and CDR2 to SQIVND. The entry originates in a study of blood T cell repertoires in COVID-19 (dated by TCRdb to the early 2020s). Study-level background: Samples from collaborators originated in the United States, Italy and Spain and spanned both the acute and convalescent phases of COVID-19. The prospective study material was composed of cDNA or gDNA derived from T cells, B-cell-depleted T cells, or PBMCs. Deeply sampled blood TCRbeta repertoires from subjects exposed to, actively infected with, or recovered from COVID-19 were included in the dataset. The repertoires were released in a freely available public database meant as a resource for research on the immune response to SARS-CoV-2. Samples came from the ongoing ImmuneRACE study (first 160 participants) plus 1,254 subjects from 6 global collaborators. Sample metadata almost always included a de-identified subject ID, COVID-19 status, age in years and sex. Where available, HLA class I and class II types were obtained from metadata supplied by the sample provider rather than from assay-based typing. Overall results and qualifications from the work: How much clinical and demographic metadata was included differed by source and by participant, and the metadata was provided uncurated.

The specimen sequenced was peripheral blood. The sequence links TRBV19 to TRBJ1-2; 8 central bases correspond to TRBD1. This sequence was found in a woman under 40 with acute or convalescent COVID-19. The CDR3 region reads CASSITGQGISYTF. The bases are TGTGCCAGTAGTATCACTGGACAGGGAATCTCCTACACCTTC.